This T cell receptor (beta chain) was observed in a study of T cell changes during pregnancy in multiple sclerosis. TCRdb's copy holds only in-frame clones and misses some; the assay was immunoSEQ multiplex PCR. Among some 29,000 clones listed, about nine tenths were seen once. The sequence came from a female donor with multiple sclerosis, enrolled in a pregnancy study. The material was CD8+ T cells from peripheral blood mononuclear cells, obtained before pregnancy.

This CDR3 reads CASRGQPGEQYF. CDR3 nucleotides: TGTGCCAGCAGGGGGCAGCCCGGGGAGCAGTACTTC. This chain connects TRBV7-2 to TRBJ2-7, with D possibly matching TRBD1 (5 bases). The CDR3 length is 12 residues. The V and J ends lost 6 bases and 7 bases respectively, with 13 bases between them. In germline, CDR1 is SGHTA, CDR2 FQGNSA.